This T cell receptor (beta chain) stems from a study of cytomegalovirus exposure and HLA in healthy donors. Germline loops: CDR1 SGHNT, CDR2 YYREEE (reference sequence). With 3 bases removed from V and 7 bases from J, the gap between germline ends came to 11 bases. There are 13 residues in the CDR3. The study ran its PCR with 60 Vbeta and 13 Jbeta primers. This table comes from immunoSEQ multiplex PCR, and its TCRdb copy is limited to in-frame clones, with some not included. The data contain 130,000 or so clones, roughly 86% of them singletons. The sequencing sample was made of PBMCs. The clonotype was recovered from a man aged 18 to 29 in good health and CMV-seropositive. The gene calls are TRBV5-4 and TRBJ1-5, with D perhaps TRBD1 (5 bases). The CDR3 loop is CASSSGTGQPQHF. CDR3 bases: TGTGCCAGCAGCTCGGGGACTGGCCAGCCCCAGCATTTT.